The 6 T cell receptor beta chains below come from one sample, sequenced in a study of T cells in Graves' hyperthyroidism and ophthalmopathy. RNA transcripts provided the source from which TCR beta CDR3 regions were amplified. First-round RT-PCR with HTBI primers amplified the TCR CDR3 region. One entry per CDR3 protein results from TCRdb running MiXCR on the multiplex PCR reads. The table has a few hundred thousand distinct CDR3 sequences, around 16% seen once. The specimen was blood. The receptors were gathered from a woman younger than 30 with Graves' hyperthyroidism that later progressed to Graves' ophthalmopathy.

The table lists this clonotype with a few counts. V and J are TRBV28 and TRBJ2-2, with D possibly TRBD1 on 6 matching bases. The CDR3 loop spans 13 amino acids. Germline CDR1 is MDHEN and CDR2 is SYDVKM. The V gene lost 9 bases and the J gene lost 2 bases, with 10 bases spanning the gap. CDR3 in DNA: TGTGCCAGTTGGACAGTAAACACCGGGGAGCTGTTTTTT. It codes for CASWTVNTGELFF.

This clonotype was seen ten or more times. The chain combines TRBV7-9 with TRBJ1-5, with TRBD1 as a possible D gene (5 bases). CDR1 and CDR2 (germline): SEHNR, FQNEAQ (reference sequence). This CDR3 has 16 residues. Trimming shortened V by 2 bases and J by 2 bases, and 13 bases separated the two germline ends. In DNA, the CDR3 is TGTGCCAGCAGCTTAATATCGGGGGAGGGCAATCAGCCCCAGCATTTT. Its translation is CASSLISGEGNQPQHF. Drawing the rest from reference TRBV7-9 and TRBJ1-5, the complete variable domain is DTGVSQNPRHKITKRGQNVTFRCDPISEHNRLYWYRQTLGQGPEFLTYFQNEAQLEKSRLLSDRFSAERPKGSFSTLEIQRTEQGDSAMYLCASSLISGEGNQPQHFGDGTRLSIL.

This clonotype showed up many times. In DNA form, the CDR3 reads TGTGCCACCAGTGACGATCGGCGGGCCAACAATGAGCAGTTCTTC. Protein: CATSDDRRANNEQFF. V and J are TRBV24-1 and TRBJ2-1, with D perhaps TRBD2 (5 bases). V was shortened by 4 bases and J by 5 bases, with 14 bases between the two germline ends. CDR3 length equals 15 residues. CDR1 is KGHDR, CDR2 SFDVKD, per germline.

Regarding this clonotype: A read error may be the cause here, since a much bigger clone is one base away. V gene TRBV29-1 combines with J gene TRBJ1-2; 9 bases line up with TRBD1. This CDR3 spans 14 amino acids. Germline V CDR1 and CDR2: SQVTM, ANQGSEA. V gave up 8 bases and J gave up 8 bases; unmatched junction bases: 15. CDR3 residues: CSSPIQGAGVGYTF. The CDR3 nucleotides are TGCAGCTCCCCAATACAGGGGGCAGGCGTAGGCTACACCTTC. Together with reference TRBV29-1 and TRBJ1-2, the CDR3 gives the full variable domain: SAVISQKPSRDICQRGTSLTIQCQVDSQVTMMFWYRQQPGQSLTLIATANQGSEATYESGFVIDKFPISRPNLTFSTLTVSNMSPEDSSIYLCSSPIQGAGVGYTFGSGTRLTVV.

This chain links TRBV6-1 with TRBJ2-7; 13 positions match TRBD2. CDR1 is MNHNS and CDR2 is SASEGT in the germline V gene. The CDR3 consists of 15 residues. V was clipped by 7 bases and J by 4 bases; unmatched bases: 7. CDR3 DNA: TGTGCCAGCAACTCCCAACTAGCGGGAGGGTACGAGCAGTACTTC. Translating it yields CASNSQLAGGYEQYF.

This clonotype was counted at least ten times. The V call is TRBV27, the J call TRBJ2-5; possible D gene TRBD1, 5 bases. The CDR3 is 14 residues long. Germline CDR1 reads MNHEY; CDR2 reads SMNVEV (reference sequence). V gave up 4 bases and J gave up 10 bases, with 19 bases separating them. The CDR3 DNA sequence: TGTGCCAGCAGTTCTGGGGCTAGTAACGGTCTCCAGTACTTC. It translates to CASSSGASNGLQYF.